This T cell receptor beta chain was found in a study of cytomegalovirus exposure and HLA in healthy donors. Across the study: The roughly 670 first-cohort repertoires shared a platform with the approximately 120 validation repertoires, as reported in a later analysis.

General observations from the study: Specific recognition of CMV antigens was confirmed in vitro for a few chains (all CMV-associated).

Comments on this clone: Its antigen is not known.

The CDR3 sequence is 15 residues long. Germline CDR1 MNHEY, CDR2 SVGAGI. The V gene end was trimmed by 6 bases and the J gene end by 2 bases; junction bases not matched to a gene: 5. Clones were read by immunoSEQ multiplex PCR, and TCRdb kept only the in-frame ones, dropping some. The table records about 240,000 clones, approximately 90% of them present only once. The TCR comes from a man aged 18 to 29 in good health and CMV-seronegative. Sequences were obtained from PBMCs. The genes are TRBV6-5 and TRBJ2-3; 10 positions agree with TRBD2. The CDR3: CASRGLAANTDTQYF. The CDR3 DNA reads as TGTGCCAGCAGAGGACTAGCGGCCAACACAGATACGCAGTATTTT.